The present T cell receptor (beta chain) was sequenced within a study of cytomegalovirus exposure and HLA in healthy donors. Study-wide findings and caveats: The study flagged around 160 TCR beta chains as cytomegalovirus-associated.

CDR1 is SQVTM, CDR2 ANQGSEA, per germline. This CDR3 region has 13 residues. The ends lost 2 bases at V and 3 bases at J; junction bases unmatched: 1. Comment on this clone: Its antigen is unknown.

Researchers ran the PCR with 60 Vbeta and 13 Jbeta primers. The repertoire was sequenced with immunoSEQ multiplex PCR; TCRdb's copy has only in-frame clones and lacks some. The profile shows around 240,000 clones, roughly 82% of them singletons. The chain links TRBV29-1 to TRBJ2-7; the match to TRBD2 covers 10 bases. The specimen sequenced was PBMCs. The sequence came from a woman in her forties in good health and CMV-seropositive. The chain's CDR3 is CSVETSGVYEQYF. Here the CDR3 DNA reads TGCAGCGTTGAAACTAGCGGGGTCTACGAGCAGTACTTC.